This TCR beta chain originates from a study of cytomegalovirus exposure and HLA in healthy donors. A word on this clone: The antigen is not known.

General study results and limits: The only immune exposure information that was available was CMV serostatus. More clonal expansion characterized HLA-associated TCR beta chains than equally common others in a later analysis. Evidence from a later analysis indicated that most CMV-associated TCR beta chains looked HLA-restricted.

This CDR3 comprises 13 residues. V shed 0 bases and J shed 4 bases, with 7 bases lying between them. Germline loops: CDR1 MGHRA, CDR2 YSYEKL. The PCR used 60 Vbeta and 13 Jbeta primers. Per the original data handling: Unique TCR beta chains numbered 80 million to 95 million in a later analysis, with roughly 10 million shared. Sequencing used immunoSEQ multiplex PCR; TCRdb keeps in-frame clones, though not all of them. That table is the source of V, J and clone size, and D and trimming were worked out from the DNA. The data hold around 130,000 clones, with over 75% observed a single time. The chain is built from TRBV4-1 and TRBJ2-7; D remains ambiguous. The TCR originated in a woman aged 18-29 years in good health and CMV-seronegative. Sequencing input: PBMCs. The CDR3 region is CASSQDSGYEQYF. For the CDR3, the DNA is TGCGCCAGCAGCCAAGATTCCGGGTACGAGCAGTACTTC.